The 2 T cell receptor beta chains below come from one sample, sequenced in a study of blood T cell repertoires in COVID-19. The data were produced by immunoSEQ multiplex PCR, yet TCRdb's version contains in-frame clones alone and is incomplete. This sample yields some 41,000 clones, of which 85% to 95% are seen a single time; around 5% belongs to the top ten. The sample consisted of peripheral blood. Receptor source: a human donor in a cohort sampled during active COVID-19.

CDR3 in amino acids: CAISPGLAGGETQYF. The CDR3 DNA sequence: TGTGCCATCAGTCCGGGACTAGCGGGGGGAGAGACCCAGTACTTC. The gene calls are TRBV10-3 and TRBJ2-5; TRBD2 agrees at 15 bases. The CDR3 covers 15 residues. Germline CDR1 and CDR2: ENHRY and SYGVKD. The ends lost 5 bases at V and 4 bases at J; junction bases unmatched: 2.

The gene calls are TRBV6-1 and TRBJ1-2; no clear D. Trimming took 2 bases from V and 7 from J, leaving 5 bases between them. The CDR3 sequence is 11 residues long. In germline, CDR1 is MNHNS, CDR2 SASEGT. The CDR3: CASSELSGYTF. The CDR3 DNA reads as TGTGCCAGCAGTGAACTGTCTGGCTACACCTTC.